The 9 T cell receptor beta chains given below trace back to one sample, sequenced in a study of cytomegalovirus exposure and HLA in healthy donors. It was with 60 Vbeta and 13 Jbeta primers that the PCR ran. Clones were sequenced by immunoSEQ multiplex PCR, and TCRdb holds only the in-frame ones, with some missing. The data hold roughly 250,000 clones, with roughly 86% observed a single time. Sequenced sample: PBMCs. The receptors shown here come from a woman aged 40 to 50 in good health and CMV-seropositive.

This clone has a handful of counts. Written as DNA, the CDR3 is TGTGCCAGCAGCCACCCGGGACTAGCGGGAGCGGTTGAGCAGTTCTTC. Protein: CASSHPGLAGAVEQFF. The chain combines TRBV7-2 with TRBJ2-1; 14 bases agree with TRBD2. The CDR3 extends over 16 amino acids. Germline V lookup: CDR1 SGHTA, CDR2 FQGNSA. V shed 5 bases and J 9 bases; nucleotides not matched to a gene: 9.

This clone was picked up a small number of times. The chain is built from TRBV19 and TRBJ2-4; 7 nucleotides agree with TRBD2. With 3 bases clipped from V and 4 bases from J, the junction kept 6 bases outside the gene matches. Germline V gives CDR1 LNHDA, CDR2 SQIVND (reference sequence). The CDR3 consists of 15 residues. The CDR3 DNA reads as TGTGCCAGTAGTATTGAGGCTAGCGGTAAAAACATTCAGTACTTC. It encodes CASSIEASGKNIQYF. Looking up the rest from reference TRBV19 and TRBJ2-4 gives the full variable domain: DGGITQSPKYLFRKEGQNVTLSCEQNLNHDAMYWYRQDPGQGLRLIYYSQIVNDFQKGDIAEGYSVSREKKESFPLTVTSAQKNPTAFYLCASSIEASGKNIQYFGAGTRLSVL.

The chain is built from TRBV27 and TRBJ1-2, with 9 bases lining up with TRBD1. The CDR3 covers 16 residues. CDR1 is MNHEY, CDR2 SMNVEV, per germline (reference sequence). Unmatched junction bases numbered 14, after V lost 6 bases and J lost 6 bases. The CDR3 sequence: CASSRDRARVPHGYTF. As DNA, the CDR3 is TGTGCCAGCAGCCGGGACAGGGCTAGGGTGCCCCATGGCTACACCTTC.

The CDR3 reads CASSYWANPYEQYF. The CDR3 nucleotides read TGTGCCAGCAGCTATTGGGCCAACCCCTACGAGCAGTACTTC. V and J are TRBV5-4 and TRBJ2-7, with D hard to call. The CDR3 consists of 14 residues. Germline CDR1 and CDR2: SGHNT and YYREEE (reference sequence). V lost 3 bases and J lost 2, with 12 bases in between.

This rearrangement joins TRBV25-1 to TRBJ2-1; TRBD2 matches at 9 bases. The germline V gene has CDR1 MGHDK and CDR2 SYGVNS. The CDR3 runs 15 residues. Trimming removed 8 bases from V and 6 bases from J; junction bases left unmatched: 11. The CDR3 region is CASGIPGLASNEQFF. The CDR3 region has the DNA TGTGCCAGCGGAATTCCGGGACTAGCATCCAATGAGCAGTTCTTC.

This clone was counted once. V and J are TRBV28 and TRBJ1-5; weak D call: TRBD1 (5 bases). The CDR3 is 15 amino acids. V was cut by 7 bases and J by 2 bases, with 15 bases left in between. Germline V gene sequence: CDR1 MDHEN, CDR2 SYDVKM. Here the CDR3 reads CASTTDSLGNQPQHF. CDR3 DNA sequence: TGTGCCAGCACGACCGACAGTTTGGGCAATCAGCCCCAGCATTTT.

The chain employs TRBV9 and TRBJ2-2; 7 nucleotides match TRBD2. Trimming cost V 0 bases and J 3 bases; bases outside gene matches: 11. Germline CDR1 reads SGDLS; CDR2 reads YYNGEE. This CDR3 has 18 residues. This CDR3 is CASSVVDRGSLDTGELFF. The CDR3 bases are TGTGCCAGCAGCGTAGTTGACCGCGGGAGTCTGGACACCGGGGAGCTGTTTTTT.

V usage is TRBV7-2 and J usage is TRBJ2-5, with 13 bases identical to TRBD2. Germline V lookup: CDR1 SGHTA, CDR2 FQGNSA. V was pared by 10 bases and J by 6 bases, with 5 bases of the junction left unmatched. The CDR3 sequence is 13 residues long. The CDR3 DNA is TGTGCCACCGGACTAGCGGGAGCTAAGACCCAGTACTTC. Its protein product is CATGLAGAKTQYF.

The chain joins TRBV19 to TRBJ1-2; D possibly corresponds to TRBD1 (6 bases). The germline V gene encodes CDR1 LNHDA and CDR2 SQIVND (reference sequence). CDR3 size: 14 residues. Trimming removed 5 bases at V and 5 bases at J, with 15 bases between. CDR3 DNA: TGTGCCAGTAGTTACCGGGACATTCATTATGGCTACACCTTC. Residues: CASSYRDIHYGYTF.